The rows below give T cell receptor beta chains drawn from one sample of a study of cytomegalovirus exposure and HLA in healthy donors. TCRdb's table, derived via immunoSEQ multiplex PCR, lists solely in-frame clones and lacks some. This sample has 150,000 to 200,000 clones; roughly 96% occur once, and the top ten carry about 0.89%. The sequenced sample was PBMCs. These receptors were obtained from a woman between 18 and 29 years old in good health and CMV-seronegative. Both conserved end residues are part of each CDR3. Each record gives: V gene, CDR3 protein.

TRBV6-5,CASSLSGGNIQYF
TRBV5-1,CASSLVFDTEAFF
TRBV7-9,CASSVLGQTNTEAFF
TRBV19,CASKTLQGMNSPLHF
TRBV18,CASSPTDAAGWRDGYTF
TRBV15,CATSRDRVSSYEQYF
TRBV10-3,CAISEDRRAGAQHF
TRBV5-6,CASSQLGWGLYGYTF
TRBV7-2,CASRQAGGPREQFF
TRBV18,CASSPQRGGSEAFF
TRBV30,CAWSLTGGGNYGYTF
TRBV6-5,CASRTSGTPEGYTF
TRBV6-5,CASSPTSGGWDTQYF
TRBV28,CASRPDRLGDLSPLHF
TRBV6-4,CASSDQGIGGYTF
TRBV9,CASRAGGHSNQPQHF
TRBV15,CATSRGQGAGNEQFF
TRBV2,CASSGAGLYEQYF
TRBV5-4,CASSFAFGQGAGANYGYTF
TRBV7-8,CASSRLTRDQPQHF
TRBV27,CASSLLGAAYEQYF
TRBV18,CASSPFPRLDTQYF
TRBV9,CASSENRGGETQYF
TRBV21-1,CASSAQRGDRDSGNTIYF
TRBV11-3,CASSLEAGAGELFF
TRBV5-1,CASSPDGGGWGYTF
TRBV30,CAWSRAGADTQYF
TRBV25-1,CASSEMKRGLYQETQYF
TRBV30,CAGTRGGYEQYF
TRBV1,CTSSREVGGNSPLHF
TRBV11-3,CASSYRTGRGEQFF
TRBV13,CASSFWSGEGEQYF
TRBV9,CASSVRAGGTGELFF
TRBV5-1,CASKPTSTATYGYTF
TRBV6-6,CASSYGTSSQFF
TRBV5-4,CASSLVLGTSGETQYF
TRBV6-6,CASSNDMVVYGYTF
TRBV10-2,CASKQLQGGSYNEQFF
TRBV12-5,CASGDRAGELFF
TRBV7-2,CASSLGPGNPETQYF
TRBV19,CASSKKSGGAHEQYF
TRBV6-5,CASSRQGFGTGELFF
TRBV11-2,CASSLGQTIEKLFF
TRBV2,CASSGQKQRWQFF
TRBV7-9,CASSQDSRNEQFF
TRBV19,CATSGGSGNTIYF
TRBV7-9,CASSFDFAATYEQYF
TRBV5-1,CASSSGQMNTEAFF
TRBV10-1,CASRKRGGMETQYF
TRBV7-8,CASSRGAVTEAFF
TRBV7-3,CASSLYSGNTGELFF
TRBV7-9,CASSFGGLETQYF
TRBV18,CASSAVGADTQYF
TRBV5-1,CASTASGASYEQYF
TRBV5-1,CASSHTGGGPKAQYF